The rows below give T cell receptor beta chains drawn from one sample of a study of blood T cell repertoires in COVID-19. Only in-frame clones appear in the TCRdb table, and some are missing; sequencing was by immunoSEQ multiplex PCR. The sample lists around 250,000 clones; approximately 82% were seen once. The source material was peripheral blood. All receptors come from a woman aged 80 or older with acute or convalescent COVID-19. The conserved cysteine and the conserved F or W are not part of the CDR3 here. A row's size may be missing; if present it is once, few, many or a size class.

v_call clone_size cdr3_aa
TRBV4-3 - ASSQDLDRAYEQY
TRBV5-1 - ASSQGQAGNTIY
TRBV7-9 - ASSFSRTSTDTQY
TRBV6-2/TRBV6-3 - ASSYPAPSAGELF
TRBV7-3 - ASSLRREGFANTGELF
TRBV7-9 - ASGRNEQY
TRBV9 - ASSVWGRASEQF
TRBV29-1 - SVSRGGPDEQY
TRBV28 - ASSSRGAGSDTQY
TRBV9 - ASSVGTPTSGGTMLNQETQY
TRBV20-1 - SASVSGTQY
TRBV10-3 - AISESGQGIHT
TRBV7-2 few ASSSGQGAEEQY
TRBV7-9 - ASSLGTGRSGNTIY
TRBV9 - ASSVGRGYYGYT
TRBV10-3 - AISEYGEETQY
TRBV30 - AWSGTTGIYGYT
TRBV19 - ASRPHPRLAPIGQF
TRBV7-8 - ASSLALTGPGYT
TRBV9 - ASSVTWTGDYNEQF
TRBV21-1 - ASSHRPQAGGWIHEQF
TRBV2 once ASSPIRTSGQF
TRBV19 - ASSMGAPNYGYT
TRBV5-8 - ASSDETDWSIQY
TRBV3-1/TRBV3-2 - ASSQDSPGGDAEAF
TRBV7-9 - ASSLVGNYGYT
TRBV7-3 few ASSLNRNSPLH
TRBV5-1 - ASSLAGGEGQPQH
TRBV6-2/TRBV6-3 few ASSYTAWRTGGYT
TRBV6-5 - ASSGTGGPDTQY
TRBV4-2 - ASSRRSNEQF
TRBV27 - ASSRDLTYEQY